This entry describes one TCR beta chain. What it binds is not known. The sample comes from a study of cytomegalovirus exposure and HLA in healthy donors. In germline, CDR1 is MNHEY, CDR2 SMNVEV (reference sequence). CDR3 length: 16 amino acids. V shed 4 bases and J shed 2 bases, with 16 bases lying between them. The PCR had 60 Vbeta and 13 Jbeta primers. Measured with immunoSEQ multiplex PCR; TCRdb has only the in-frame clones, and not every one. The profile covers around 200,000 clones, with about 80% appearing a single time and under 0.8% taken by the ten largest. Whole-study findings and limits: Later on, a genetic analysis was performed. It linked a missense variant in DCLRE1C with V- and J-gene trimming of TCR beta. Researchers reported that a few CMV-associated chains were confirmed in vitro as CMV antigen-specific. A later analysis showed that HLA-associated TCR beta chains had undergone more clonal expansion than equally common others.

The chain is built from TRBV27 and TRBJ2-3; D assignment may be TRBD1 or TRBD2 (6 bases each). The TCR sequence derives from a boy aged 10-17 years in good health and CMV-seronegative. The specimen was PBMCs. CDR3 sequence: CASSSSGAIPTDTQYF. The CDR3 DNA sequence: TGTGCCAGCAGTTCATCGGGGGCCATCCCCACAGATACGCAGTATTTT.